This T cell receptor (beta chain) emerged from a study of T cells after yellow fever vaccination. General study findings and limits: Contaminating bulk clonotypes could be abundant in FACS-sorted repertoires.

This clonotype came up a few times. Its antigen is unidentified. Germline values: CDR1 PRHDT, CDR2 FYEKMQ (reference sequence). V was shortened by 4 bases and J by 11 bases, with 15 bases between the two germline ends. The CDR3 totals 12 residues. TCRdb processed the 5' RACE reads anew with MiXCR; each CDR3 protein has one entry. The table records about 120,000 distinct CDR3 sequences, 8% to 10% of them present only once. This receptor was identified in a man aged 18 to 30 who received the YFV17D yellow fever vaccine. The sample was CD8+ T cells sorted from PBMCs, taken on the day of the yellow fever booster vaccination. The chain uses TRBV13 and TRBJ2-7; D is perhaps TRBD2 (6 bases). DNA for the CDR3: TGTGCCAGCAGCTCCGGGAGCTCCGAAGAGTACTTC. Translation gives CASSSGSSEEYF.